Following are 5 T cell receptor beta chains from one sample sequenced in a study of a mutant IDH1 vaccine in newly diagnosed glioma (dated by TCRdb to the early 2020s). According to the study, the label for this sample's time point signals: week 35, safety follow-up. Each vaccine dose, consisting of 300 ug of a 20-mer mutant IDH1 peptide in Montanide, was administered subcutaneously with topical imiquimod. What these receptors recognize is not known. The method behind the library was the immunoSEQ multiplex PCR assay. The table comes from immuneACCESS by way of TCRdb, which keeps in-frame sequences with V and J called. Part of the clones is missing from these tables; in studies checked, under half for an unresolved V gene and the rest for unknown reasons. The sample contains 69,000 or so clones, 70% to 90% of them found a single time. The ten biggest clones cover roughly 2% of the sample. Here the sequenced sample was PBMCs, taken from a glioma patient whose treatment included an IDH1 peptide vaccine. These receptors came from a man aged 25-45 years with glioma.

The V gene is TRBV9, the J gene TRBJ1-1; no reliable D call. Looked up from germline, CDR1 is SGDLS and CDR2 is YYNGEE. Trimming removed 0 bases from V and 1 base from J, with 10 bases in between. The CDR3 runs to 15 residues. In DNA, the CDR3 is TGTGCCAGCAGCGTAGAACCCCAGACGAACACTGAAGCTTTCTTT. This gives the protein CASSVEPQTNTEAFF.

CDR3 region: CASSVEASSTYEQYF. The CDR3 DNA is TGTGCCAGCAGCGTAGAGGCTAGCAGCACCTACGAGCAGTACTTC. The chain recombines TRBV9 with TRBJ2-7, with D tentatively TRBD2 (5 bases). Germline V gene lookup returns CDR1 SGDLS and CDR2 YYNGEE. This CDR3 contains 15 residues. V lost 0 bases and J lost 2, with 12 bases in between. Full variable domain (rest looked up from reference TRBV9 and TRBJ2-7): DSGVTQTPKHLITATGQRVTLRCSPRSGDLSVYWYQQSLDQGLQFLIQYYNGEERAKGNILERFSAQQFPDLHSELNLSSLELGDSALYFCASSVEASSTYEQYFGPGTRLTVT.

This sequence joins TRBV6-1 and TRBJ1-1; weak D call: TRBD1 (5 bases). Germline V gene data show CDR1 as MNHNS and CDR2 as SASEGT. CDR3 length: 11 amino acids. Between the trimmed V and J ends, which lost 11 bases and 3 bases, there was a span of 10 bases. The CDR3: CAGGGYTEAFF. In DNA form, the CDR3 reads TGTGCCGGGGGTGGGTACACTGAAGCTTTCTTT.

CDR3 DNA: TGTGCCAGCAGCTTGAGCGTGAACACTGAAGCTTTCTTT. It is translated as CASSLSVNTEAFF. The chain joins TRBV5-6 to TRBJ1-1; no firm D call. CDR1 and CDR2 (germline): SGHDT, YYEEEE. V lost 1 base and J 0 bases, leaving 4 bases between the germline ends. The CDR3 runs to 13 residues.

V and J are TRBV5-8 and TRBJ1-5; a possible D gene is TRBD1 (6 bases). The CDR3 has 15 amino acids. V gave up 0 bases and J gave up 3 bases, with 10 bases separating them. In germline, CDR1 is SGHTS, CDR2 YDEGEE. CDR3 sequence reads: CASSLGQANNQPQHF. CDR3 coding DNA: TGTGCCAGCAGCTTGGGACAGGCCAACAATCAGCCCCAGCATTTT.